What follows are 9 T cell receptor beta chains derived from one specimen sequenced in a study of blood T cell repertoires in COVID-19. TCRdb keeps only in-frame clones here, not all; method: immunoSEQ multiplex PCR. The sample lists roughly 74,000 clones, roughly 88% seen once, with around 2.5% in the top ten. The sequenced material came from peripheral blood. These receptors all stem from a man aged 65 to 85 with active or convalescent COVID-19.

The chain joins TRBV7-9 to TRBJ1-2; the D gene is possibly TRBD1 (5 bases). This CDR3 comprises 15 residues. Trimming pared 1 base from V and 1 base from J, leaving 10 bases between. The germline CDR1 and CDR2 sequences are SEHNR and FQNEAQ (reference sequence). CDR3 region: CASSLGAGFNYGYTF. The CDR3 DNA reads TGTGCCAGCAGCTTAGGGGCAGGGTTTAACTATGGCTACACCTTC.

The CDR3 reads CAWSVSDYNEAFF. Written as DNA, the CDR3 is TGTGCCTGGAGTGTAAGTGACTATAATGAAGCTTTCTTT. The rearrangement uses TRBV30 and TRBJ1-1; no definite D call. The CDR3 is made up of 13 amino acids. V shed 0 bases and J shed 7 bases, with 12 bases lying between them. Germline-derived CDR1 and CDR2 are GTSNPN and SVGIG (reference sequence).

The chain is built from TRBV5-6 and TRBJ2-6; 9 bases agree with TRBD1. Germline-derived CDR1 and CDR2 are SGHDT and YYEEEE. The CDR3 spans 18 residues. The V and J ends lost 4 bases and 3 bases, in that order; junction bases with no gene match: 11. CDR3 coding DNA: TGTGCCAGCAGCGACGGACCGGGACAGGGCAATGGGGCCAACGTCCTGACTTTC. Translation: CASSDGPGQGNGANVLTF.

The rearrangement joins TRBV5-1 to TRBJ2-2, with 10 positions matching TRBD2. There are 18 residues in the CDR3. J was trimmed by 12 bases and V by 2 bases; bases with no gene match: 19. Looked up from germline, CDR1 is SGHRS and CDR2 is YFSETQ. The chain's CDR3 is CASSLGGQPAGGPRKLFF. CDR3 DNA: TGCGCCAGCAGCTTAGGGGGACAGCCAGCGGGAGGGCCTAGAAAGCTGTTTTTT.

The CDR3 DNA reads as TGTGCCAGCAAAGAACAGGGGTTACGCTCCTACGAGCAGTACTTC. Its protein is CASKEQGLRSYEQYF. The chain carries TRBV6-5 and TRBJ2-7; 7 bases line up with TRBD1. J lost 0 bases, V lost 7 bases, and 9 bases had no gene match. The CDR3 spans 15 residues. CDR1 is MNHEY and CDR2 is SVGAGI in the germline V gene.

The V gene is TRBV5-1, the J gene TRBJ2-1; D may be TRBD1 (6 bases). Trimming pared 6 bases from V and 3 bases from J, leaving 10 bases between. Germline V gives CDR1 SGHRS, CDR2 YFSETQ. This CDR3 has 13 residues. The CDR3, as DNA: TGCGCCAGCACCGTGGGACACTACAATGAGCAGTTCTTC. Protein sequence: CASTVGHYNEQFF.

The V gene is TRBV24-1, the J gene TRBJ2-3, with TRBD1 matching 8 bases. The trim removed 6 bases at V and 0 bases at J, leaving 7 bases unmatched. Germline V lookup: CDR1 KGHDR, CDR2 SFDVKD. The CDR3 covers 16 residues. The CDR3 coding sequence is TGTGCCACCAGTCGGCACGGACAGGGAAGCACAGATACGCAGTATTTT. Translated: CATSRHGQGSTDTQYF.

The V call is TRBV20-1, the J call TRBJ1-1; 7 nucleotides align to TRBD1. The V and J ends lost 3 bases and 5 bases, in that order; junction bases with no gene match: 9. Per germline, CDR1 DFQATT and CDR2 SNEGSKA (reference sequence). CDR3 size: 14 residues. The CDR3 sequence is CSASSIGGNTEAFF. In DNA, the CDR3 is TGCAGTGCTAGTTCCATAGGGGGCAATACTGAAGCTTTCTTT.

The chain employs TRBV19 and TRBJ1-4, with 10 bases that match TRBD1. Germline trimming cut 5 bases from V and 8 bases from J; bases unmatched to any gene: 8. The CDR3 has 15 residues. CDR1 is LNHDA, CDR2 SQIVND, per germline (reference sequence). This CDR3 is CASSSTGTGVEKLFF. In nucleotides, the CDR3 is TGTGCCAGTAGTTCGACCGGGACAGGGGTGGAAAAACTGTTTTTT.